The rows below give T cell receptor beta chains drawn from one sample of a study of cytomegalovirus exposure and HLA in healthy donors. Clones were read by immunoSEQ multiplex PCR, and TCRdb kept only the in-frame ones, dropping some. This sample has around 180,000 clones; under 90% occur once, and the top ten carry around 7.2%. Specimen: PBMCs. These receptors were taken from a man in his thirties or forties in good health and CMV-seropositive. Both conserved end residues are part of each CDR3. D genes are given only for firm matches. A row's size may be missing; if present it is once, few, many or a size class.

NA,TRBD1,TRBV6-1,TRBJ1-2,CASSEKGGGRSYGYTF,TGTGCCAGCAGTGAAAAAGGAGGGGGCCGGTCCTATGGCTACACCTTC
NA,NA,TRBV4-2,TRBJ1-4,CASSQDTLMGEKLFF,TGTGCCAGCAGCCAAGATACCCTAATGGGCGAAAAACTGTTTTTT
NA,TRBD2,TRBV7-2,TRBJ2-7,CASSPSSGGPYEQYF,TGTGCCAGCAGCCCCTCTAGCGGGGGACCCTACGAGCAGTACTTC
few,TRBD2,TRBV18,TRBJ2-1,CASSPTAIPGGPGNEQFF,TGTGCCAGCTCACCGACCGCTATCCCGGGAGGGCCGGGCAATGAGCAGTTCTTC
NA,TRBD2,TRBV5-1,TRBJ2-7,CASSLEREFYEQYF,TGCGCCAGCAGCTTGGAGCGGGAGTTCTACGAGCAGTACTTC
NA,NA,TRBV7-9,TRBJ2-7,CASTRGDYEQYF,TGTGCCAGCACCCGGGGTGACTACGAGCAGTACTTC
NA,TRBD2,TRBV14,TRBJ2-7,CASSRSGRFKYEQYF,TGTGCCAGCAGCCGTAGCGGGAGGTTTAAGTACGAGCAGTACTTC
NA,TRBD1,TRBV7-9,TRBJ2-7,CSSSEDLRGLHYEQYF,TGTTCCAGCAGCGAAGACCTCAGGGGGCTCCACTACGAGCAGTACTTC
once,TRBD1,TRBV19,TRBJ1-2,CASTVQGANPYGYTF,TGTGCCAGTACCGTACAGGGGGCGAACCCCTATGGCTACACCTTC
NA,NA,TRBV6-1,TRBJ2-7,CASSEGSQGAEQYF,TGTGCCAGCAGTGAAGGGTCCCAGGGTGCCGAGCAGTACTTC
NA,NA,TRBV20-1,TRBJ2-7,CSASQTYEQYF,TGCAGTGCTAGTCAAACCTACGAGCAGTACTTC
NA,NA,TRBV11-2,TRBJ2-2,CASSPGGPGVGTGELFF,TGTGCCAGCAGCCCCGGAGGGCCGGGCGTTGGGACCGGGGAGCTGTTTTTT
NA,NA,TRBV7-9,TRBJ1-3,CASSPDISGNTIYF,TGTGCCAGCAGCCCGGACATCTCTGGAAACACCATATATTTT
few,NA,TRBV9,TRBJ1-4,CASSPGHFLAEKLFF,TGTGCCAGCAGCCCTGGACACTTTTTGGCGGAAAAACTGTTTTTT
NA,NA,TRBV10-1,TRBJ2-7,CARHPSAERGYEQYF,TGCGCCAGGCATCCCTCCGCGGAAAGGGGCTACGAGCAGTACTTC
NA,NA,TRBV27,TRBJ1-2,CASSPPGGHGYTF,TGTGCCAGCAGCCCCCCGGGGGGTCATGGCTACACCTTC
NA,NA,TRBV5-1,TRBJ2-7,CASSLLQGPHEQYF,TGCGCCAGCAGCTTGTTACAGGGTCCCCACGAGCAGTACTTC
NA,TRBD2,TRBV6-1,TRBJ2-2,CASRAGTSGELFF,TGTGCCAGCAGAGCGGGGACTAGCGGGGAGCTGTTTTTT
once,NA,TRBV7-2,TRBJ1-4,CASSLDQGWGKLFF,TGTGCCAGCAGCTTAGATCAGGGTTGGGGAAAACTGTTTTTT
NA,TRBD2,TRBV30,TRBJ2-1,CAWSVGSGSPTYNEQFF,TGTGCCTGGAGTGTCGGTAGCGGGAGTCCGACCTACAATGAGCAGTTCTTC
NA,NA,TRBV7-9,TRBJ1-5,CASSFAGGAQPQHF,TGTGCCAGCAGCTTCGCAGGAGGGGCTCAGCCCCAGCATTTT
NA,NA,TRBV27,TRBJ1-6,CASSFNSFNSPLHF,TGTGCCAGCAGTTTTAACAGTTTCAATTCACCCCTCCACTTT